This T cell receptor beta chain was retrieved from a study of T cell changes during pregnancy in multiple sclerosis. Clones were read by immunoSEQ multiplex PCR, and TCRdb kept only the in-frame ones, dropping some. The table has roughly 45,000 clones, roughly 88% seen once; the top ten hold around 1.6%. This CDR3 is 13 amino acids long. Trimming pared 6 bases from V and 3 bases from J, leaving 11 bases between. The germline V gene has CDR1 SEHNR and CDR2 FQNEAQ (reference sequence). The chain has TRBV7-9 and TRBJ1-1; maybe TRBD1 (5 bases). The source was peripheral blood, collected in the first trimester of pregnancy. This receptor was taken from a female donor in good health, enrolled as a control in a pregnancy study. The CDR3 region is CASRGRGDTEAFF. The CDR3 coding sequence is TGTGCCAGCAGGGGGAGGGGTGACACTGAAGCTTTCTTT.